This T cell receptor beta chain derives from a study of liver allograft versus peripheral blood T cells. Whole-study context: T cell receptor repertoires in transplanted livers were compared with those in recipients' peripheral blood. General study findings and limits: Within liver allografts, T cell receptor repertoires were reportedly different from those in peripheral blood.

Turning to this clonotype: Its antigen is still unknown. A single base is all that separates this from a far larger clone, so a read error is likely.

Germline loops: CDR1 MNHEY, CDR2 SVGAGI. The V and J ends lost 5 bases and 8 bases respectively, with 7 bases between them. This CDR3 region has 12 residues. One entry per CDR3 protein, called by TCRdb with MiXCR from the reads. The sample comprises 1,500 to 2,000 distinct CDR3 sequences, 16% of which are singletons, and approximately 8% rests with the top ten. This sequence joins TRBV6-5 and TRBJ1-6, with D hard to call. The clonotype comes from a human patient who had a liver transplant. Certain T cells may be donor cells from the graft. DNA for the CDR3: TGTGCCAGCAGTGACGAGGATTCACCCCTCCACTTT. This gives the protein CASSDEDSPLHF.